The present T cell receptor beta chain was sequenced within a study of blood T cell repertoires in COVID-19. Study overall: Material from acute and convalescent COVID-19 was sourced from the United States, Italy and Spain. PBMCs, B-cell-depleted T cells, or T cells were the source of the cDNA or gDNA that made up the material.

Method: immunoSEQ multiplex PCR; TCRdb's copy keeps in-frame clones and lacks some. The sample lists around 60,000 clones; over 80% were seen once. The TCR comes from a man aged 70-80 years with acute or convalescent COVID-19. Source material: peripheral blood.

The CDR3 DNA follows: TGCGCCAGCAGCCGACAGGGCTATAATTCACCCCTCCACTTT. Amino acids: CASSRQGYNSPLHF. The chain is built from TRBV5-1 and TRBJ1-6; 7 bases agree with TRBD1. The CDR3 runs 14 residues. With 4 bases clipped from V and 3 bases from J, the junction kept 1 base outside the gene matches. CDR1 and CDR2 (germline): SGHRS, YFSETQ.